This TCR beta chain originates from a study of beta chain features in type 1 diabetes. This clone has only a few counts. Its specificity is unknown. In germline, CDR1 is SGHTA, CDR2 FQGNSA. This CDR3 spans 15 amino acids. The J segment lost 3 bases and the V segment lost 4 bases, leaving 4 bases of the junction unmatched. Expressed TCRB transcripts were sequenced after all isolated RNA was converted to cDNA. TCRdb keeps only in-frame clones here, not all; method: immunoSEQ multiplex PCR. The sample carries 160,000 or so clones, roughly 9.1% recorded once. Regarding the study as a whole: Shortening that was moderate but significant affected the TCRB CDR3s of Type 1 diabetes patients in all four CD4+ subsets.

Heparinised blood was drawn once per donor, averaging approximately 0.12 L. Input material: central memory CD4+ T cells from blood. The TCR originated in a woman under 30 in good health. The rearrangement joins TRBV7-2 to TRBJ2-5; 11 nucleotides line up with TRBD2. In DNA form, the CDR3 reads TGTGCCAGCAGCTCGGGACTAGCGGTTAAAGAGACCCAGTACTTC. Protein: CASSSGLAVKETQYF.